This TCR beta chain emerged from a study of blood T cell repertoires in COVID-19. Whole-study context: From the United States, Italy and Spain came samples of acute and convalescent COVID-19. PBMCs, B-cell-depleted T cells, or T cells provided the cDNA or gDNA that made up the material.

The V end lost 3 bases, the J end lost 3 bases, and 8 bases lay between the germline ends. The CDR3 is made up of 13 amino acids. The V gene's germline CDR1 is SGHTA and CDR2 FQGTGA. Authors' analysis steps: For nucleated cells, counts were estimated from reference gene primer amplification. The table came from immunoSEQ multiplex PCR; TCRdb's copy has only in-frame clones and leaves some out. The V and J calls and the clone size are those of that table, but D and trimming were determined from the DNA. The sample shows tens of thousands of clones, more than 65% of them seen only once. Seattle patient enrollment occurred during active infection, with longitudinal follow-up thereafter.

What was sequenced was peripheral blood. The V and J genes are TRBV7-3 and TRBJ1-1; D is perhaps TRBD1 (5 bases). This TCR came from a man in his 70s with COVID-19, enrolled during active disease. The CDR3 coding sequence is TGTGCCAGCAGCTTGACAGTCGACACTGAAGCTTTCTTT. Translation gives CASSLTVDTEAFF.